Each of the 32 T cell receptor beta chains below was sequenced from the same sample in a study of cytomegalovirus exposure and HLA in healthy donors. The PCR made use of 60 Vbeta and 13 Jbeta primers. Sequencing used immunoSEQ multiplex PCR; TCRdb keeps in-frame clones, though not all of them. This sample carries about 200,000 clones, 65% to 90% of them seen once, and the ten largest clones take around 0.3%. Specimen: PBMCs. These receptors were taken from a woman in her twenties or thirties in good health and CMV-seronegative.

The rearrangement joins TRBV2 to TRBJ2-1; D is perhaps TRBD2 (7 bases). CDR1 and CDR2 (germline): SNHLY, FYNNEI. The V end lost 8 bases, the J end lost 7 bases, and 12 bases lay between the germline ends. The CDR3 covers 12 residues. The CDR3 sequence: CASGRGRNEQFF. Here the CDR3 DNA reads TGTGCCAGCGGGCGGGGGCGGAATGAGCAGTTCTTC.

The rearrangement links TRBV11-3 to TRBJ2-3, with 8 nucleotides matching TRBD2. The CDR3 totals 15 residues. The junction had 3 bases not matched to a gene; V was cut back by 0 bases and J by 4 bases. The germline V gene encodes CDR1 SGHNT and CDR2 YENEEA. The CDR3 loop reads CASSLESGGADTQYF. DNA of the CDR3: TGTGCCAGCAGCTTAGAATCGGGAGGGGCAGATACGCAGTATTTT. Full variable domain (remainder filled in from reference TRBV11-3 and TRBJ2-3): EAGVVQSPRYKIIEKKQPVAFWCNPISGHNTLYWYLQNLGQGPELLIRYENEEAVDDSQLPKDRFSAERLKGVDSTLKIQPAELGDSAVYLCASSLESGGADTQYFGPGTRLTVL.

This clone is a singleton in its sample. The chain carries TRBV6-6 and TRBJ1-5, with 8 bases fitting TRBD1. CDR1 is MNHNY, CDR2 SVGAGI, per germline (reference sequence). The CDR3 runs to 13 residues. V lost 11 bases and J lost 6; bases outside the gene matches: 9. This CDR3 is CAAQQGAVQPQHF. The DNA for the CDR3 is TGTGCCGCACAGCAGGGGGCAGTTCAGCCCCAGCATTTT.

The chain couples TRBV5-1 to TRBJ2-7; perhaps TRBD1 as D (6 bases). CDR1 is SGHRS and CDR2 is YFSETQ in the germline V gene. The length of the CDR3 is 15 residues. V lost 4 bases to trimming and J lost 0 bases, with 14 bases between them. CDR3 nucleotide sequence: TGCGCCAGCAGCGTGAACACAGGGTTCTCCTACGAGCAGTACTTC. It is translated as CASSVNTGFSYEQYF. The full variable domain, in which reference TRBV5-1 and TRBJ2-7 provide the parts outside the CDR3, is KAGVTQTPRYLIKTRGQQVTLSCSPISGHRSVSWYQQTPGQGLQFLFEYFSETQRNKGNFPGRFSGRQFSNSRSEMNVSTLELGDSALYLCASSVNTGFSYEQYFGPGTRLTVT.

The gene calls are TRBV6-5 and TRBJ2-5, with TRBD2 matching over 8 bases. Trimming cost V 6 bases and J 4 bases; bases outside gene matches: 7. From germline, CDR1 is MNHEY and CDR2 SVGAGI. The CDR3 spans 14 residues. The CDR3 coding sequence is TGTGCCAGCAGCCTTACTAGCGGCGGAGAGACCCAGTACTTC. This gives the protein CASSLTSGGETQYF.

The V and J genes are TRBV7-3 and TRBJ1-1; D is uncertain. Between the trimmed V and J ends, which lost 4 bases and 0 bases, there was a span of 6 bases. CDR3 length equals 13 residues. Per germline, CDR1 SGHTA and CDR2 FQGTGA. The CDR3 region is CASSSGVNTEAFF. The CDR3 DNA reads TGTGCCAGCAGCTCGGGAGTGAACACTGAAGCTTTCTTT.

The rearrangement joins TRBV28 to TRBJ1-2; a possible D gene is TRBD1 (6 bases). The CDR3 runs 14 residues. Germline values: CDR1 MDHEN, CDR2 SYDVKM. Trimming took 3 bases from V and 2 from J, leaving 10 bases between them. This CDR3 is CASSLSGANYGYTF. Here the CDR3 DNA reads TGTGCCAGCAGTTTGTCAGGGGCGAACTATGGCTACACCTTC.

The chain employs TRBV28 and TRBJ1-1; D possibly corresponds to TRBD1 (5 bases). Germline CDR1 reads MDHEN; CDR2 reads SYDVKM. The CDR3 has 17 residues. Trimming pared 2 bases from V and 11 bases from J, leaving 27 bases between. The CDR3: CASSLDLAGQIHTGAFF. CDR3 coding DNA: TGTGCCAGCAGTTTAGATTTGGCAGGACAAATACACACTGGGGCTTTCTTT.

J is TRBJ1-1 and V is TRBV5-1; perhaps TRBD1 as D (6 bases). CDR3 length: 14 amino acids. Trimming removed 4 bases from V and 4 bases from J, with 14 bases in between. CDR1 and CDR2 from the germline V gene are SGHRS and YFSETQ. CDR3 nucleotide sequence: TGCGCCAGCAGCAAGACTCGGGACACCACTGAAGCTTTCTTT. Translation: CASSKTRDTTEAFF.

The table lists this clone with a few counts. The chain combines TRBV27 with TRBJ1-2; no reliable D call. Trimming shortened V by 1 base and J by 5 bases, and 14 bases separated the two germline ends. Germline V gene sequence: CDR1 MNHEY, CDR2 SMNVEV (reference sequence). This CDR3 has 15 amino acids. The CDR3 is CASSLYWTGKYGYTF. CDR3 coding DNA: TGTGCCAGCAGTTTATATTGGACTGGCAAGTATGGCTACACCTTC.

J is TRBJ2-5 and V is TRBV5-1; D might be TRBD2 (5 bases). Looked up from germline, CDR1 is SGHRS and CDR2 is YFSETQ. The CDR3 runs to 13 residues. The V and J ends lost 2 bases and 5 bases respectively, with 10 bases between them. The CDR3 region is CASSFEGGETQYF. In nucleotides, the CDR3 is TGCGCCAGCAGCTTCGAAGGCGGGGAGACCCAGTACTTC. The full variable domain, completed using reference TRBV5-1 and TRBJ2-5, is KAGVTQTPRYLIKTRGQQVTLSCSPISGHRSVSWYQQTPGQGLQFLFEYFSETQRNKGNFPGRFSGRQFSNSRSEMNVSTLELGDSALYLCASSFEGGETQYFGPGTRLLVL.

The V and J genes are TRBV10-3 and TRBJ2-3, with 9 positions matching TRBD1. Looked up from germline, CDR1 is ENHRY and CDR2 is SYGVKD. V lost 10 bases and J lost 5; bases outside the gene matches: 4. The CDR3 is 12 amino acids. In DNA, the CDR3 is TGTGCCACAAGGGACAGGGAAGATACGCAGTATTTT. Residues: CATRDREDTQYF.

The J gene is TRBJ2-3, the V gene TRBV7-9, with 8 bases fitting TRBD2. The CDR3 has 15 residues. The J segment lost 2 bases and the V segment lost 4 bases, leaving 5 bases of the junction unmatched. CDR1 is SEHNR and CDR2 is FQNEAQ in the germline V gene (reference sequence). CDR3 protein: CASSSRGGTTDTQYF. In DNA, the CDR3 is TGTGCCAGCAGCTCCCGGGGGGGGACCACAGATACGCAGTATTTT.

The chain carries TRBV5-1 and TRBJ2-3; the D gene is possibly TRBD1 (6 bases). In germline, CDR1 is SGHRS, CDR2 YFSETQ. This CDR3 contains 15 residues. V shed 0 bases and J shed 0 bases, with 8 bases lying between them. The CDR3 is CASSLDRVSTDTQYF. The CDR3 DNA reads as TGCGCCAGCAGCTTGGACAGGGTCAGCACAGATACGCAGTATTTT.

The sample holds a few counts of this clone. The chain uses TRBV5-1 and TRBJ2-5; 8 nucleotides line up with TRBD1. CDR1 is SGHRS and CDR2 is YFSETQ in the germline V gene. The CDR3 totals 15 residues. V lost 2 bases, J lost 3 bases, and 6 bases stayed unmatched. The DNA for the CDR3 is TGCGCCAGCAGCTTAGGTACAGGGGGAGAAGAGACCCAGTACTTC. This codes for CASSLGTGGEETQYF. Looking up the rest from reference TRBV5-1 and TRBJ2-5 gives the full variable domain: KAGVTQTPRYLIKTRGQQVTLSCSPISGHRSVSWYQQTPGQGLQFLFEYFSETQRNKGNFPGRFSGRQFSNSRSEMNVSTLELGDSALYLCASSLGTGGEETQYFGPGTRLLVL.

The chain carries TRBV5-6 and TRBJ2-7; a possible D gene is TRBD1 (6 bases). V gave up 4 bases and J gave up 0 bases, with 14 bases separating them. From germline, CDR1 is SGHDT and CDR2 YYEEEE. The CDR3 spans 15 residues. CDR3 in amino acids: CASSPGTSSSYEQYF. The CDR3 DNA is TGTGCCAGCAGCCCGGGGACATCTAGCTCCTACGAGCAGTACTTC.

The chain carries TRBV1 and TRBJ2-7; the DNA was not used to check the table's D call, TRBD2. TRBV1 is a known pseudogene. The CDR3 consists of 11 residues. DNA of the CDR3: TGCACCAGCGGACTGATACACGAGCAGTACTTC. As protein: CTSGLIHEQYF.

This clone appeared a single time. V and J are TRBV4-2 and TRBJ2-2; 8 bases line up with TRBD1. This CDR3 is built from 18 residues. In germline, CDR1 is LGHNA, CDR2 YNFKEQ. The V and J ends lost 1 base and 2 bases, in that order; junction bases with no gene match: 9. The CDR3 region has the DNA TGTGCCAGCAGCCAAGGATGGTCCGGGACAGGCAACACCGGGGAGCTGTTTTTT. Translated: CASSQGWSGTGNTGELFF.

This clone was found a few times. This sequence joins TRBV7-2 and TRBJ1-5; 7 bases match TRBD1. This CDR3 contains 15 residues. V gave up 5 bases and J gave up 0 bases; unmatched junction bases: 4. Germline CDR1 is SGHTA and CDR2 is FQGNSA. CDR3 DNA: TGTGCCAGCAGCACGACAGGGAGTAGCAATCAGCCCCAGCATTTT. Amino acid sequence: CASSTTGSSNQPQHF. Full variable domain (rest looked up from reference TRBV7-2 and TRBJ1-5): GAGVSQSPSNKVTEKGKDVELRCDPISGHTALYWYRQSLGQGLEFLIYFQGNSAPDKSGLPSDRFSAERTGGSVSTLTIQRTQQEDSAVYLCASSTTGSSNQPQHFGDGTRLSIL.

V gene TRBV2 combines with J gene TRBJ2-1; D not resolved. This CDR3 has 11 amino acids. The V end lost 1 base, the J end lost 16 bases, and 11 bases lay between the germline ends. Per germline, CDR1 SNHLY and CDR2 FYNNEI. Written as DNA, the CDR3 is TGTGCCAGCAGTGAAGGGGCCTCAGGTTTCTTC. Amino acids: CASSEGASGFF. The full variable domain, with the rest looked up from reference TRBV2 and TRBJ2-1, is EPEVTQTPSHQVTQMGQEVILRCVPISNHLYFYWYRQILGQKVEFLVSFYNNEISEKSEIFDDQFSVERPDGSNFTLKIRSTKLEDSAMYFCASSEGASGFFGPGTRLTVL.

CDR3 nucleotide sequence: TGTGCCAGCAGCCACGACGCCAGGGCTGGGAATGGTACTGAAGCTTTCTTT. Amino acids: CASSHDARAGNGTEAFF. V and J are TRBV7-3 and TRBJ1-1; D may be TRBD1 (5 bases). The CDR3 has 17 amino acids. From germline, CDR1 is SGHTA and CDR2 FQGTGA. Trimming shortened V by 5 bases and J by 5 bases, and 24 bases separated the two germline ends.

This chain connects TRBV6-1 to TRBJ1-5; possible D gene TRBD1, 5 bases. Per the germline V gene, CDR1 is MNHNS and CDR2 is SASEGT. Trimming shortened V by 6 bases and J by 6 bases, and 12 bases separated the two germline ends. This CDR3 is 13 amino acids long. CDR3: CASRGTFTQPQHF. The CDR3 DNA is TGTGCCAGCAGAGGGACTTTCACTCAGCCCCAGCATTTT.

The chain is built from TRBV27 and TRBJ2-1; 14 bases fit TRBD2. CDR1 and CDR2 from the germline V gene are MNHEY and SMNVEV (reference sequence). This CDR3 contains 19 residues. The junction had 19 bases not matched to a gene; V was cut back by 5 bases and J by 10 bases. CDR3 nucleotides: TGTGCCAGCAGTCCAGGACTAGCGGGGGGTGGTTTAAGATCGAGGGAGCAGTTCTTC. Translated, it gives CASSPGLAGGGLRSREQFF.

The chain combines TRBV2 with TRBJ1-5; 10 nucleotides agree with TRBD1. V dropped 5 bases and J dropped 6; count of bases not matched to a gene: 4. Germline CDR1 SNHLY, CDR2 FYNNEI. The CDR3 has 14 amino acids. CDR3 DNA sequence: TGTGCCAGCAGTCCGGGACAGGGGATTCAGCCCCAGCATTTT. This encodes CASSPGQGIQPQHF.

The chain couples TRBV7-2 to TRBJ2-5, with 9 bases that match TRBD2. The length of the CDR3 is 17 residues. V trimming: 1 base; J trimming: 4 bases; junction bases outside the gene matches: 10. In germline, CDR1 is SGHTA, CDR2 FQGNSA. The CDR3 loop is CASSLVGVAGVLETQYF. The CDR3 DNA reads TGTGCCAGCAGCTTAGTGGGGGTAGCGGGAGTACTAGAGACCCAGTACTTC.

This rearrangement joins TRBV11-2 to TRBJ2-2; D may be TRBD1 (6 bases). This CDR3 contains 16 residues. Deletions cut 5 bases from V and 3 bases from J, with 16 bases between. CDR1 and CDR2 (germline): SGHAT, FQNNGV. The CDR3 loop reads CASSPPVQGYTGELFF. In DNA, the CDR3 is TGTGCCAGCAGCCCTCCCGTCCAGGGGTACACCGGGGAGCTGTTTTTT. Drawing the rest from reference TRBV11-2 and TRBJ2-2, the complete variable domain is EAGVAQSPRYKIIEKRQSVAFWCNPISGHATLYWYQQILGQGPKLLIQFQNNGVVDDSQLPKDRFSAERLKGVDSTLKIQPAKLEDSAVYLCASSPPVQGYTGELFFGEGSRLTVL.

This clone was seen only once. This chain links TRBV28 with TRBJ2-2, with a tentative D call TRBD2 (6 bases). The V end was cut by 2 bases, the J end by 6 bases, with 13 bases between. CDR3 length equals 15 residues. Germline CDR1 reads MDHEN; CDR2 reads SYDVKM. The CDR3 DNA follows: TGTGCCAGCAGTTTAGGGGGGTTATTGGCCGGGGAGCTGTTTTTT. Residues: CASSLGGLLAGELFF.

Here the CDR3 reads CASSSLASGELFF. The CDR3 nucleotides read TGTGCCAGTAGTTCCCTAGCTAGCGGGGAGCTGTTTTTT. This chain links TRBV19 with TRBJ2-2; maybe TRBD2 (5 bases). The germline V gene has CDR1 LNHDA and CDR2 SQIVND (reference sequence). The CDR3 covers 13 residues. Trimming removed 5 bases from V and 7 bases from J, with 11 bases in between.

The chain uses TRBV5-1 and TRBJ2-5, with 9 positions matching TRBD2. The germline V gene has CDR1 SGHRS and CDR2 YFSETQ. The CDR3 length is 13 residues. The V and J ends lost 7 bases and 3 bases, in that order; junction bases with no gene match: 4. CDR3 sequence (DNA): TGCGCCAGCGGACTAGCGACAGAAGAGACCCAGTACTTC. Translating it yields CASGLATEETQYF. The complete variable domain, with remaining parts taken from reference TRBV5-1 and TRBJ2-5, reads KAGVTQTPRYLIKTRGQQVTLSCSPISGHRSVSWYQQTPGQGLQFLFEYFSETQRNKGNFPGRFSGRQFSNSRSEMNVSTLELGDSALYLCASGLATEETQYFGPGTRLLVL.

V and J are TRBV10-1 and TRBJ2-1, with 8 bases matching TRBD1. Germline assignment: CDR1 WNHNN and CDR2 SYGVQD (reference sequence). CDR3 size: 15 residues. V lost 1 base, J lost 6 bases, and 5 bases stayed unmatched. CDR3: CASSEFQGAFNEQFF. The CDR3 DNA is TGCGCCAGCAGTGAGTTTCAGGGGGCGTTCAATGAGCAGTTCTTC.

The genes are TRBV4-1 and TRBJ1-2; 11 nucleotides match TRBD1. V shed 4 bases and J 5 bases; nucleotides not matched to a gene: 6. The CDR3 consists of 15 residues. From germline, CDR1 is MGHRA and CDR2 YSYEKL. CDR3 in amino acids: CASSPRDRGFYGYTF. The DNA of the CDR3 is TGCGCCAGCAGCCCCCGGGACAGGGGGTTTTATGGCTACACCTTC.

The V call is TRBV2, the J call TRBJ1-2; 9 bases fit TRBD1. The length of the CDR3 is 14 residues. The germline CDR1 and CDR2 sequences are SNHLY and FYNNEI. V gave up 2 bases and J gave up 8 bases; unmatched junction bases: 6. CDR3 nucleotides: TGTGCCAGCAGTGAAAACAGGGGGCTGGAGGGCTACACCTTC. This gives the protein CASSENRGLEGYTF.